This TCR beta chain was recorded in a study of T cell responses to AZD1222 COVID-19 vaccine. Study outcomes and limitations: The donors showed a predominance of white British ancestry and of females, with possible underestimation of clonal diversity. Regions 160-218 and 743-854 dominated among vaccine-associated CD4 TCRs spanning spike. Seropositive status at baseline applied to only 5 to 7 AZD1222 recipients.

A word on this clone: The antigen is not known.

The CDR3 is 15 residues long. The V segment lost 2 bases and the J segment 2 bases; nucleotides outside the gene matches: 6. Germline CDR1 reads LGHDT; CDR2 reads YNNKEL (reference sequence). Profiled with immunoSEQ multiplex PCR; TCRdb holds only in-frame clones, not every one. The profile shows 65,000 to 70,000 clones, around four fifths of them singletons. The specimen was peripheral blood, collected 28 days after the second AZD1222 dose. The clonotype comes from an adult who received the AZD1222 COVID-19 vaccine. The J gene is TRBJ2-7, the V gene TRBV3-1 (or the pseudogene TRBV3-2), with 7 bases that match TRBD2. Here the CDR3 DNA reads TGTGCCAGCAGCCAATACTCGGGAGGAACCTACGAGCAGTACTTC. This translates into CASSQYSGGTYEQYF.